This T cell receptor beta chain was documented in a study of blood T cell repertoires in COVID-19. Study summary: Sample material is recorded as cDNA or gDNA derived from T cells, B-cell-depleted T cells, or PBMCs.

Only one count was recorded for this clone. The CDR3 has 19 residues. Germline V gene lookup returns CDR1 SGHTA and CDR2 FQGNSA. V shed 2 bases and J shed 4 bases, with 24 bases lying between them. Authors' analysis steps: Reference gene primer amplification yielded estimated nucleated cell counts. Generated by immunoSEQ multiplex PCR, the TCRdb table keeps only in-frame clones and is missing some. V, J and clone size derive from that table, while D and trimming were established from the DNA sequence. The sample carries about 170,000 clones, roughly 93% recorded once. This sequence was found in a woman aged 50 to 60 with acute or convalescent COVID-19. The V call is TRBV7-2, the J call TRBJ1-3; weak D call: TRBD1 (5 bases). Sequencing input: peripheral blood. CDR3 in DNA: TGTGCCAGCAGCTTAAAGAGGGCCGGCGGGGCGCAGGGAGGAAACACCATATATTTT. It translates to CASSLKRAGGAQGGNTIYF.